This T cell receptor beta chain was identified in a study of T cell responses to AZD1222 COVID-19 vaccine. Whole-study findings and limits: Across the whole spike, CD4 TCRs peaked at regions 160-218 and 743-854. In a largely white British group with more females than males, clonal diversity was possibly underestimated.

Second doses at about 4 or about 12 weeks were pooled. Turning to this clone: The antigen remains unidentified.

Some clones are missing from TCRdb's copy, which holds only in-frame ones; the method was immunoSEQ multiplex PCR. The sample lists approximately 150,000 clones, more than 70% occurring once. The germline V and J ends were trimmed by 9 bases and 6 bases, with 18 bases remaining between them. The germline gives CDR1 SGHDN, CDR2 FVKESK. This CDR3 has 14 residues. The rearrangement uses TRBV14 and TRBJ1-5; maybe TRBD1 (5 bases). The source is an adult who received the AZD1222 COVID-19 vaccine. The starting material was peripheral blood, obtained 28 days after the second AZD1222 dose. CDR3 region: CARHRQFWSQPQHF. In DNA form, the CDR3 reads TGTGCCAGACACCGACAGTTTTGGAGTCAGCCCCAGCATTTT.